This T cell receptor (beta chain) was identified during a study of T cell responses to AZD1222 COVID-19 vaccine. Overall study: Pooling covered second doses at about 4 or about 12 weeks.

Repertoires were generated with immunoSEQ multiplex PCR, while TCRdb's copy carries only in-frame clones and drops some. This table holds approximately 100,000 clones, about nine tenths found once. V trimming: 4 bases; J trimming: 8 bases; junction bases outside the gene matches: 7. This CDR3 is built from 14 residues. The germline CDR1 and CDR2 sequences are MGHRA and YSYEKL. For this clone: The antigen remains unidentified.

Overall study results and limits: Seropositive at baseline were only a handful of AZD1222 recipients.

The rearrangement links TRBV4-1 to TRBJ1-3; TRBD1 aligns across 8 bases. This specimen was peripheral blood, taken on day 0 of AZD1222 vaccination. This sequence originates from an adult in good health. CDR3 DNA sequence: TGCGCCAGCAGCCGAGACAGGGGAGGCGACACCATATATTTT. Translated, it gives CASSRDRGGDTIYF.